This T cell receptor (beta chain) was sequenced for a study of blood T cell repertoires in COVID-19. At the level of the study: From the United States, Italy and Spain came samples of acute and convalescent COVID-19.

In the original processing: Amplification from reference gene primers served as the basis for estimated nucleated cell counts. The table came from immunoSEQ multiplex PCR; TCRdb's copy has only in-frame clones and leaves some out. V, J and clone size reflect that table, while D and trimming were determined from the DNA. The profile shows approximately 230,000 clones, 70% to 85% of them singletons. The receptor was isolated from a man older than 75 with acute or convalescent COVID-19. The sequenced material came from peripheral blood.

CDR3 nucleotide sequence: TGCGCCAGCAGCCAAGGTAGCGGGGGGCCCCGCTCCTACAATGAGCAGTTCTTC. It yields the protein CASSQGSGGPRSYNEQFF. The chain is built from TRBV4-1 and TRBJ2-1; 10 positions agree with TRBD2. Trimming cost V 1 base and J 0 bases; bases outside gene matches: 6. The CDR3 has 18 amino acids. CDR1 and CDR2 (germline): MGHRA, YSYEKL.